This T cell receptor (beta chain) was sequenced for a study of T-cell reconstitution after alpha-beta-depleted transplantation in children. For TCRbeta, the library was prepared with unique molecular identifiers. TCRdb re-analysed the PCR reads in MiXCR, keeping a single row per CDR3 protein. The sample includes around 530,000 distinct CDR3 sequences, 30% to 35% seen only once; the top ten take under 3%. This TCR was sampled from a human donor who donated a stem cell graft to a child with aplastic anemia. The sample in question was PBMCs from the stem cell graft donor, obtained from the stem cell graft.

CDR3 protein: CATSESGGGVPDTQYF. Here the CDR3 DNA reads TGTGCCACCAGTGAATCGGGAGGAGGGGTCCCAGATACGCAGTATTTT. The chain joins TRBV24-1 to TRBJ2-3; TRBD2 aligns across 7 bases. The CDR3 covers 16 residues. V lost 4 bases and J lost 4; bases outside the gene matches: 10. Germline V gene lookup returns CDR1 KGHDR and CDR2 SFDVKD.